This TCR beta chain was observed in a study of shared clonotypes between healthy human individuals. Generated by immunoSEQ multiplex PCR, the TCRdb table keeps only in-frame clones and is missing some. The sample lists about 710,000 clones, 72% seen once, with under 2% in the top ten. Germline V lookup: CDR1 MDHEN, CDR2 SYDVKM. Deletions cut 2 bases from V and 2 bases from J, with 8 bases between. The CDR3 loop spans 14 amino acids. This clone was detected a few times. The sample holds other DNA sequences that translate to the same CDR3. The study drew all its donors from Caucasian adults living in Nashville, Tennessee. CD4+ cells underwent separation, giving CD45RA+ naive and CD45RA-negative memory subsets.

V gene TRBV28 combines with J gene TRBJ2-3; a weak D match, TRBD1 (5 bases). The sequence derives from a woman aged 25 to 45 in good health. The sequenced sample consisted of memory CD4+ T cells sorted from blood. The subset was: CD45RA-negative fraction. For the CDR3, the DNA is TGTGCCAGCAGTTTAAGACAGTACACAGATACGCAGTATTTT. Its translation: CASSLRQYTDTQYF.